The entry below describes one T cell receptor beta chain. What it binds is not known. Everyone who donated was a healthy Caucasian. The entry originates in a study of identical twins. The CDR3 is 16 residues long. The ends lost 5 bases at V and 4 bases at J; junction bases unmatched: 10. Germline lookup yields CDR1 DFQATT and CDR2 SNEGSKA (reference sequence). Template switching added a universal primer site; cDNA carried unique molecular identifiers. MiXCR, run by TCRdb on the 5' RACE reads, gives a single entry per CDR3 protein. This sample has roughly 1.6 million distinct CDR3 sequences, with about 32% found just once. Study-level results: Analyses based on zero insertions could be partly confounded by invariant MAIT and iNKT cells.

The chain is built from TRBV20-1 and TRBJ1-4; 10 bases are a match to TRBD1. This TCR came from a newborn girl in good health. Material: cord blood. The CDR3 DNA sequence: TGCAGTGCTCCCCACCCGGGACAGGGGAGTAATGAAAAACTGTTTTTT. It yields the protein CSAPHPGQGSNEKLFF.